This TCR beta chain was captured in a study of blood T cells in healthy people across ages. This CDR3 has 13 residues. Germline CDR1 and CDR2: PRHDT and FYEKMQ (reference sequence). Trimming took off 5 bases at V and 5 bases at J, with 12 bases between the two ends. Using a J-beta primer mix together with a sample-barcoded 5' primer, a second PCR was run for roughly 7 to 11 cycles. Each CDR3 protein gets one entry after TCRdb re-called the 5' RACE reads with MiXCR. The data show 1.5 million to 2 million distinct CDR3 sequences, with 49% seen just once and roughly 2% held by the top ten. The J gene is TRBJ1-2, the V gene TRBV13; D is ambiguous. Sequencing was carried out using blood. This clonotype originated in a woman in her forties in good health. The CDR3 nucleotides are TGTGCCAGCAGCGCCCGACGGGCTTATGGCTACACCTTC. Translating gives CASSARRAYGYTF. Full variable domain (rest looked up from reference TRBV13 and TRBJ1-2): AAGVIQSPRHLIKEKRETATLKCYPIPRHDTVYWYQQGPGQDPQFLISFYEKMQSDKGSIPDRFSAQQFSDYHSELNMSSLELGDSALYFCASSARRAYGYTFGSGTRLTVV.